These 22 T cell receptor beta chains came from one sample sequenced in a study of control samples from healthy donors and cancer patients. Sequenced by immunoSEQ multiplex PCR; TCRdb stores in-frame clones only, minus some. Of under 20,000 clones listed, just over 85% were seen once; the top ten hold about 9.9%. The sample taken for sequencing was PBMCs. The receptors stem from a woman in her 70s with colorectal cancer.

The chain uses TRBV7-9 and TRBJ1-1; a possible D gene is TRBD1 (5 bases). Germline V gene lookup returns CDR1 SEHNR and CDR2 FQNEAQ (reference sequence). The CDR3 extends over 15 amino acids. The ends were cut back, 5 bases at V and 3 bases at J, with 16 bases in the middle. This CDR3 is CASSPPGGVDTEAFF. The CDR3, as DNA: TGTGCCAGCAGCCCCCCGGGGGGTGTAGACACTGAAGCTTTCTTT.

This clone was seen a handful of times. This sequence joins TRBV27 and TRBJ1-4, with 8 bases that match TRBD1. The ends lost 4 bases at V and 11 bases at J; junction bases unmatched: 6. Germline V gene sequence: CDR1 MNHEY, CDR2 SMNVEV (reference sequence). The CDR3 loop spans 13 amino acids. The CDR3 DNA follows: TGTGCCAGCAGTTCCCGGACAGGGATGAAACTGTTTTTT. Amino acid sequence: CASSSRTGMKLFF.

The rearrangement uses TRBV5-6 and TRBJ1-5; D possibly corresponds to TRBD1 (6 bases). CDR1 SGHDT and CDR2 YYEEEE come from the germline V gene. The germline V and J ends were trimmed by 0 bases and 3 bases, with 13 bases remaining between them. The length of the CDR3 is 16 residues. CDR3 in amino acids: CASSLGGGGNNQPQHF. Here the CDR3 DNA reads TGTGCCAGCAGCTTGGGCGGAGGGGGGAACAATCAGCCCCAGCATTTT.

The CDR3 reads CAGLQGEPTSGRRDEQFF. Written as DNA, the CDR3 is TGTGCCGGCCTCCAGGGGGAACCAACTAGCGGGAGGAGAGATGAGCAGTTCTTC. The chain uses TRBV25-1 and TRBJ2-1, with 12 bases aligning to TRBD2. The CDR3 sequence is 18 residues long. Germline lookup yields CDR1 MGHDK and CDR2 SYGVNS. V was clipped by 11 bases and J by 8 bases; unmatched bases: 22.

This chain connects TRBV4-2 to TRBJ2-3, with 10 bases identical to TRBD2. V gave up 1 base and J gave up 4 bases; unmatched junction bases: 8. From germline, CDR1 is LGHNA and CDR2 YNFKEQ. This CDR3 comprises 17 residues. The CDR3 region has the DNA TGTGCCAGCAGCCAAGGTGGAGCGGGAGGGGGCGCAGATACGCAGTATTTT. This gives the protein CASSQGGAGGGADTQYF.

DNA of the CDR3: TGTGCCAGCAGGGAGGGCGAGACCCAGTACTTC. Translated, it gives CASREGETQYF. The rearrangement joins TRBV10-3 to TRBJ2-5; 7 positions agree with TRBD2. Trimming removed 10 bases from V and 5 bases from J; junction bases left unmatched: 4. The V gene's germline CDR1 is ENHRY and CDR2 SYGVKD. The CDR3 length is 11 residues.

The chain links TRBV5-6 to TRBJ2-7, with D perhaps TRBD2 (5 bases). The CDR3 extends over 15 amino acids. In germline, CDR1 is SGHDT, CDR2 YYEEEE. V lost 6 bases and J 3 bases, leaving 19 bases between the germline ends. The CDR3 nucleotides read TGTGCCAGCACCCTAGGACTCCGACCCCTCTACGAGCAGTACTTC. Its protein is CASTLGLRPLYEQYF.

The chain is built from TRBV28 and TRBJ1-5, with D possibly being TRBD1 (5 bases). Germline V lookup: CDR1 MDHEN, CDR2 SYDVKM. Trimming took 3 bases from V and 2 from J, leaving 17 bases between them. The length of the CDR3 is 17 residues. The CDR3 is CASSFRRDLGGNQPQHF. DNA for the CDR3: TGTGCCAGCAGTTTCCGCAGGGACCTCGGGGGCAATCAGCCCCAGCATTTT.

The V gene is TRBV11-3, the J gene TRBJ2-3, with TRBD1 matching over 10 bases. V lost 5 bases and J lost 0; bases outside the gene matches: 2. Germline CDR1 is SGHNT and CDR2 is YENEEA. This CDR3 spans 15 amino acids. Written as DNA, the CDR3 is TGTGCCAGCAGCCGGGGACAGGGGAGCACAGATACGCAGTATTTT. Translated: CASSRGQGSTDTQYF.

This clone was counted a single time. The V and J genes are TRBV6-6 and TRBJ1-4, with 9 bases identical to TRBD1. The V and J ends lost 2 bases and 8 bases, in that order; junction bases with no gene match: 6. Germline values: CDR1 MNHNY, CDR2 SVGAGI (reference sequence). CDR3 length: 15 residues. The CDR3, as DNA: TGTGCCAGCAGTTACCGGGGACAGGGTGACGAAAAACTGTTTTTT. This sequence encodes CASSYRGQGDEKLFF.

This clone showed up just once. The V gene is TRBV10-3, the J gene TRBJ2-5; D is uncertain. Germline values: CDR1 ENHRY, CDR2 SYGVKD. The CDR3 runs 11 residues. V was cut by 6 bases and J by 3 bases, with 5 bases left in between. This CDR3 reads CAIRDKETQYF. The CDR3 nucleotides read TGTGCCATCAGGGATAAAGAGACCCAGTACTTC.

The rearrangement uses TRBV19 and TRBJ2-1; TRBD1 aligns across 8 bases. V dropped 5 bases and J dropped 2; count of bases not matched to a gene: 5. This CDR3 region has 15 residues. Germline V CDR1 and CDR2: LNHDA, SQIVND (reference sequence). CDR3 loop: CASSPQGQAYNEQFF. CDR3 sequence (DNA): TGTGCCAGTAGTCCCCAGGGACAGGCCTACAATGAGCAGTTCTTC.

The chain couples TRBV5-1 to TRBJ1-4; 9 nucleotides line up with TRBD1. The CDR3 is made up of 15 amino acids. Germline CDR1 is SGHRS and CDR2 is YFSETQ. The ends lost 4 bases at V and 3 bases at J; junction bases unmatched: 4. In nucleotides, the CDR3 is TGCGCCAGCAGCCGACAGGGGGAGGCTAATGAAAAACTGTTTTTT. This sequence encodes CASSRQGEANEKLFF.

V and J are TRBV10-3 and TRBJ2-7, with 11 bases fitting TRBD1. V lost 7 bases to trimming and J lost 5 bases; unmatched junction nucleotides: 4. This CDR3 is built from 13 residues. CDR1 and CDR2 from the germline V gene are ENHRY and SYGVKD. DNA of the CDR3: TGTGCCATCAATGGACAGGGGGCGGACGAGCAGTACTTC. Protein: CAINGQGADEQYF.

CDR3 sequence: CATSRVGDTQYF. In DNA form, the CDR3 reads TGTGCCACCAGCAGAGTTGGAGATACGCAGTATTTT. This chain connects TRBV15 to TRBJ2-3; D is unresolved. Trimming cost V 1 base and J 5 bases, with 4 bases left between them. The CDR3 totals 12 residues. Germline CDR1 and CDR2: LNHNV and YYDKDF (reference sequence).

Note on this clone: One end of the junction varies from germline; a read error may be responsible. This chain joins TRBV2 and TRBJ2-1, with 8 bases identical to TRBD2. The CDR3 totals 18 residues. The germline CDR1 and CDR2 sequences are SNHLY and FYNNEI. CDR3: CATSGGLGPASSYNEQFF. The DNA for the CDR3 is TGTGCCACCAGTGGGGGACTAGGTCCCGCTAGCTCCTACAATGAGCAGTTCTTC.

The chain links TRBV4-1 to TRBJ1-6; maybe TRBD1 (6 bases). V shed 2 bases and J shed 7 bases, with 15 bases lying between them. The CDR3 consists of 16 residues. Germline lookup yields CDR1 MGHRA and CDR2 YSYEKL. CDR3 nucleotide sequence: TGCGCCAGCAGCCAAAAGACCCCGACAGGAAATTCACCCCTCCACTTT. This sequence encodes CASSQKTPTGNSPLHF.

The chain uses TRBV29-1 and TRBJ1-1; 8 positions match TRBD1. There are 14 residues in the CDR3. The V and J ends lost 7 bases and 5 bases, in that order; junction bases with no gene match: 12. In germline, CDR1 is SQVTM, CDR2 ANQGSEA. CDR3 sequence (DNA): TGCAGCGCCCTCGGGAGGACAGGGATAACTGAAGCTTTCTTT. As protein: CSALGRTGITEAFF.

The chain joins TRBV19 to TRBJ1-3; D not certain. Germline CDR1 reads LNHDA; CDR2 reads SQIVND (reference sequence). Between the trimmed V and J ends, which lost 7 bases and 0 bases, there was a span of 13 bases. This CDR3 spans 15 amino acids. The CDR3 DNA reads TGTGCCAGTATAGGGCAGGCGAGCTCTGGAAACACCATATATTTT. This encodes CASIGQASSGNTIYF.

This chain's CDR3 is CASSPRRGLDNEKLFF. CDR3 in DNA: TGTGCCAGCAGCCCCCGGCGGGGTTTAGATAATGAAAAACTGTTTTTT. The J gene is TRBJ1-4, the V gene TRBV7-8; no clear D gene. CDR1 is SGHVS and CDR2 is FQNEAQ in the germline V gene. V shed 5 bases and J shed 4 bases, with 17 bases lying between them. CDR3 length equals 16 residues.

This chain links TRBV29-1 with TRBJ2-7; D remains unclear. Germline loops: CDR1 SQVTM, CDR2 ANQGSEA. This CDR3 has 11 amino acids. The V gene lost 5 bases and the J gene lost 6 bases, with 11 bases spanning the gap. CDR3 in DNA: TGCAGCGTTCAGAGACTCGGCGAGCAGTACTTC. Protein sequence: CSVQRLGEQYF.

This sequence joins TRBV2 and TRBJ2-2; unclear D gene. CDR1 is SNHLY and CDR2 is FYNNEI in the germline V gene. The CDR3 spans 15 residues. V was trimmed by 7 bases and J by 8 bases, leaving 20 bases between them. The CDR3 DNA reads as TGTGCCAGCACCCCTCGCGGACCCTTGATAGGGGAGCTGTTTTTT. Its protein is CASTPRGPLIGELFF.